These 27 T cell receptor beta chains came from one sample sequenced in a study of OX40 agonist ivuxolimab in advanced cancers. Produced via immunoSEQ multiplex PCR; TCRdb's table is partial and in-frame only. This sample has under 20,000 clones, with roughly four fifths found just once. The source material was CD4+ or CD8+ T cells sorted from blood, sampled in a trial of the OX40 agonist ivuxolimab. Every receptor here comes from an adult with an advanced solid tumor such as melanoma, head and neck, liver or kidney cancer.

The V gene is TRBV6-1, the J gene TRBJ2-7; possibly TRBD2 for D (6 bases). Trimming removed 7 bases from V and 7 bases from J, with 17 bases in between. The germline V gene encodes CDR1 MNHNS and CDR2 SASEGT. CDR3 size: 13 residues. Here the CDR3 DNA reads TGTGCCAGCATAGCCGGGAGTGTTGAAGAGCAGTACTTC. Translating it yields CASIAGSVEEQYF.

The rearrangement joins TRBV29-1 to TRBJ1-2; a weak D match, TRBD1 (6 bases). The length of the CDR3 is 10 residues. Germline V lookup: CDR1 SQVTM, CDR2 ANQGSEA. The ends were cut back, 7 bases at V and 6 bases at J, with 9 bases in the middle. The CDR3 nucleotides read TGCAGCGCAGGGGCCAATGGCTACACCTTC. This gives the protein CSAGANGYTF.

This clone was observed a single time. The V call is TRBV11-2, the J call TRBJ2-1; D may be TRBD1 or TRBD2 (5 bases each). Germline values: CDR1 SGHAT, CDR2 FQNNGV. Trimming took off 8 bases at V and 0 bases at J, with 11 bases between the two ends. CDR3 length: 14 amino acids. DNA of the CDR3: TGTGCCAGCCAAACCGGGACCTCCTACAATGAGCAGTTCTTC. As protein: CASQTGTSYNEQFF.

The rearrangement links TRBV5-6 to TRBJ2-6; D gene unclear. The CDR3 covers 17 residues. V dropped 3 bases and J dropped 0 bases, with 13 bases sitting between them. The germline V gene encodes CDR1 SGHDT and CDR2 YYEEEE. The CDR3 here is CASSSGWVHSGANVLTF. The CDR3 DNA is TGTGCCAGCAGCTCTGGGTGGGTTCACTCTGGGGCCAACGTCCTGACTTTC.

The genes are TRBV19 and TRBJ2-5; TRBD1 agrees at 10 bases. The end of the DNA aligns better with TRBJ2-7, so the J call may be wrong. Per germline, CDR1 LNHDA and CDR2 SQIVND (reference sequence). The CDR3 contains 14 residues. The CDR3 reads CASSRGQGNYEQYF. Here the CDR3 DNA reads TGTGCCAGTAGTAGGGGACAGGGGAACTACGAGCAGTACTTC.

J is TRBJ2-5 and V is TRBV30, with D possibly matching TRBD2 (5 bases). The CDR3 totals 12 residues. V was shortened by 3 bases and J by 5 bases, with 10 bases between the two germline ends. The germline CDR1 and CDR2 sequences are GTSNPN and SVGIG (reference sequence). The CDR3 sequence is CAWRELGETQYF. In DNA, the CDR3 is TGTGCCTGGAGGGAACTAGGGGAGACCCAGTACTTC.

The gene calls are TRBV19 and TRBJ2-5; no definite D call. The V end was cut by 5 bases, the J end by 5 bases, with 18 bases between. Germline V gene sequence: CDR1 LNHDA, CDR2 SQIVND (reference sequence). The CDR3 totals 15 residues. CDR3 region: CASSPQPKGYETQYF. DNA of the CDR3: TGTGCCAGTAGTCCACAACCCAAGGGTTATGAGACCCAGTACTTC.

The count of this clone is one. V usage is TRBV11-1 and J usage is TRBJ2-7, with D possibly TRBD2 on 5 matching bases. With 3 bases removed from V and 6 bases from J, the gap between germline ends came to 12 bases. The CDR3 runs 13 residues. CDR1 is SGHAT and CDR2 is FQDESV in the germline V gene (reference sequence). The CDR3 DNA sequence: TGTGCCAGCAGCTTTACGGGATGGGGCGAGCAGTACTTC. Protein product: CASSFTGWGEQYF.

Here the CDR3 reads CASSGRVGNIQYF. CDR3 sequence (DNA): TGTGCCAGCAGCGGAAGGGTTGGAAACATTCAGTACTTC. The gene calls are TRBV7-2 and TRBJ2-4, with unresolved D. The CDR3 is made up of 13 amino acids. Looked up from germline, CDR1 is SGHTA and CDR2 is FQGNSA. The V end was cut by 5 bases, the J end by 6 bases, with 11 bases between.

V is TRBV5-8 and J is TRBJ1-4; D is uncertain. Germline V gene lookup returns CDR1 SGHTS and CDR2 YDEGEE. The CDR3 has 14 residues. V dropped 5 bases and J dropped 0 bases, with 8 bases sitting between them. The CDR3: CASRAGTTNEKLFF. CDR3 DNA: TGTGCCAGCAGGGCCGGGACAACTAATGAAAAACTGTTTTTT.

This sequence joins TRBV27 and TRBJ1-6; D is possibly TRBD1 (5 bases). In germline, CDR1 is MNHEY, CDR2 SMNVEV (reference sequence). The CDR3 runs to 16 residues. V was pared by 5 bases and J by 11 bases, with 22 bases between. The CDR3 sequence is CASSPWGRSDFAPLHF. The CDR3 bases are TGTGCCAGCAGTCCTTGGGGGAGGTCAGATTTTGCACCCCTCCACTTT.

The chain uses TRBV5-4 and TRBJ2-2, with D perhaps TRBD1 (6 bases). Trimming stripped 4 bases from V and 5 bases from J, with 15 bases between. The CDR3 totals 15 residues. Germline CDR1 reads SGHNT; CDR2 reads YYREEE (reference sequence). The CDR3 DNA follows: TGTGCCAGCAGCCTTCCGGGACAAGAGACCGGGGAGCTGTTTTTT. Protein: CASSLPGQETGELFF.

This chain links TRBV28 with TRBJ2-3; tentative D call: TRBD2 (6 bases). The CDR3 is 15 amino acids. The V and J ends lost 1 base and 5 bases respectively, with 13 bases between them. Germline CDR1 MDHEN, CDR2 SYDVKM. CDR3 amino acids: CASSLSSGGRDTQYF. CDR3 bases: TGTGCCAGCAGTTTATCCAGTGGGGGGAGAGATACGCAGTATTTT.

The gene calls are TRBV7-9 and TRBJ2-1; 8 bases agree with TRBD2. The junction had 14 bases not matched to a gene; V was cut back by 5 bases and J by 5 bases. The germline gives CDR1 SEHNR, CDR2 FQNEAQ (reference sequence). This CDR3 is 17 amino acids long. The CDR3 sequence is CASSPRGWREADNEQFF. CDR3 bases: TGTGCCAGCAGCCCCCGGGGATGGCGGGAGGCCGACAATGAGCAGTTCTTC.

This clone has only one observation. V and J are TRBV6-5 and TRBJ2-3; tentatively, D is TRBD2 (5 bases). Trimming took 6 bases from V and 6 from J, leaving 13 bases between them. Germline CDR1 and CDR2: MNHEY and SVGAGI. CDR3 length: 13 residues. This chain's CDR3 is CASRGRASDTQYF. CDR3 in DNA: TGTGCCAGCAGGGGCCGGGCTAGCGATACGCAGTATTTT.

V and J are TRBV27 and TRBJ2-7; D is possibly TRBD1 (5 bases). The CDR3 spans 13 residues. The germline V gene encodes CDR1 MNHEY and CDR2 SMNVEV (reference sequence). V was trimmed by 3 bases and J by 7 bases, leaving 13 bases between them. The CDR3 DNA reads TGTGCCAGCAGTTTTGGGCAGGGTTTTGAGCAGTACTTC. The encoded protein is CASSFGQGFEQYF.

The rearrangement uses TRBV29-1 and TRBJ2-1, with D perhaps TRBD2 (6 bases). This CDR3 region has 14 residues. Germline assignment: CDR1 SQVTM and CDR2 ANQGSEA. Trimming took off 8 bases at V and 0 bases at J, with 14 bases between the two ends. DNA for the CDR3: TGCAGCTCTGATGGGGGACTCTCCTACAATGAGCAGTTCTTC. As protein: CSSDGGLSYNEQFF.

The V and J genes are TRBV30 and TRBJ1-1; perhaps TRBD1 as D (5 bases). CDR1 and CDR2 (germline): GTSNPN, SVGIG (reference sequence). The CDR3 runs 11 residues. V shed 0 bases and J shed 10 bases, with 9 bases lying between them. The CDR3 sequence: CAWSVRGGAFF. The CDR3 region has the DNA TGTGCCTGGAGTGTAAGGGGAGGAGCTTTCTTT.

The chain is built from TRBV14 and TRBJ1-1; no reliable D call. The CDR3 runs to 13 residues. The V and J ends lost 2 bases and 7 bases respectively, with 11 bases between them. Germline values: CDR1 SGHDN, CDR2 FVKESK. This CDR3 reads CASSQRPGREAFF. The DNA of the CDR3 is TGTGCCAGCAGCCAAAGGCCCGGACGTGAAGCTTTCTTT.

The CDR3 DNA reads as TGTGCCAGCAGCCCGGGATGGGGCCGCGGGAGAGAGACCCAGTACTTC. Protein: CASSPGWGRGRETQYF. The chain carries TRBV5-5 and TRBJ2-5; 7 bases map to TRBD2. This CDR3 contains 16 residues. After removal of 4 bases from V and 4 bases from J, the junction contained 13 bases not matched to a gene. Germline loops: CDR1 SGHKS, CDR2 YYEKEE (reference sequence).

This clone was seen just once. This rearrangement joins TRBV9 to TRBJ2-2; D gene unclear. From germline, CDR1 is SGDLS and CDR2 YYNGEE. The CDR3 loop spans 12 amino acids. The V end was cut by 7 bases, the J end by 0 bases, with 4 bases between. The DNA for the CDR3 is TGTGCCAGCTCGGCGAACACCGGGGAGCTGTTTTTT. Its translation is CASSANTGELFF. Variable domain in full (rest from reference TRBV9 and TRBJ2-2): DSGVTQTPKHLITATGQRVTLRCSPRSGDLSVYWYQQSLDQGLQFLIQYYNGEERAKGNILERFSAQQFPDLHSELNLSSLELGDSALYFCASSANTGELFFGEGSRLTVL.

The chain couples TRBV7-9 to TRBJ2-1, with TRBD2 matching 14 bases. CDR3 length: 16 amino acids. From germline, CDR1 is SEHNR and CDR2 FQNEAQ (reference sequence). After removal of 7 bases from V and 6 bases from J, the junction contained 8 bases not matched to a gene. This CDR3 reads CASIRGTSGSPNEQFF. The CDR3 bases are TGTGCCAGCATCAGGGGGACTAGCGGGAGCCCCAATGAGCAGTTCTTC.

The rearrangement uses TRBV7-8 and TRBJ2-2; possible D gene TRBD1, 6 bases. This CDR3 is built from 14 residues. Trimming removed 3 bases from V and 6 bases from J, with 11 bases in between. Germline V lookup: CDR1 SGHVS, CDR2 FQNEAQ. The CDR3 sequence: CASSLLQGSGELFF. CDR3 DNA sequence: TGTGCCAGCAGCTTGCTACAGGGATCCGGGGAGCTGTTTTTT. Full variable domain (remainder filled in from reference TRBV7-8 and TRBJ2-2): GAGVSQSPRYKVAKRGQDVALRCDPISGHVSLFWYQQALGQGPEFLTYFQNEAQLDKSGLPSDRFFAERPEGSVSTLKIQRTQQEDSAVYLCASSLLQGSGELFFGEGSRLTVL.

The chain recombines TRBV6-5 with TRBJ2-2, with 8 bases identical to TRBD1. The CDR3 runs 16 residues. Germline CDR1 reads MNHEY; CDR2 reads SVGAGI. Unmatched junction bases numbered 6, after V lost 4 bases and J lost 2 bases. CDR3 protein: CASSSRTGLNTGELFF. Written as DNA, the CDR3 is TGTGCCAGCAGTTCCCGGACAGGGCTTAACACCGGGGAGCTGTTTTTT.

The CDR3 DNA follows: TGTGCCAGCAGAAGGACAGGAAATAATCAGCCCCAGCATTTT. Amino acid sequence: CASRRTGNNQPQHF. This chain links TRBV6-6 with TRBJ1-5, with 7 bases fitting TRBD1. V lost 6 bases, J lost 4 bases, and 6 bases stayed unmatched. Germline CDR1 reads MNHNY; CDR2 reads SVGAGI (reference sequence). CDR3 length: 14 amino acids.

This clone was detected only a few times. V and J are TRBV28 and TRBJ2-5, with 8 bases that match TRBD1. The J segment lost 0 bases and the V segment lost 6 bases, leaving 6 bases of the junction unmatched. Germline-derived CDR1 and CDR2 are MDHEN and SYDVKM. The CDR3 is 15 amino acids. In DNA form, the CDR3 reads TGTGCCAGCAGCCCCCGGGACAGGTACCAAGAGACCCAGTACTTC. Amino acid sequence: CASSPRDRYQETQYF.

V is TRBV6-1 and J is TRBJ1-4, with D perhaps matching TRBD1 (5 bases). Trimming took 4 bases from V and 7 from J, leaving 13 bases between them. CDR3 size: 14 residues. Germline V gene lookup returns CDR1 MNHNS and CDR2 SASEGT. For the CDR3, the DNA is TGTGCCAGCAGTGGGGGACGGGGTGGTGAAAAACTGTTTTTT. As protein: CASSGGRGGEKLFF.